The next 21 T cell receptor beta chains were all read from a single sample in a study of T cell responses to AZD1222 COVID-19 vaccine. The method was immunoSEQ multiplex PCR; TCRdb's version includes in-frame clones alone and lacks a portion of them. The data show about 160,000 clones, with about 91% seen just once and approximately 0.98% held by the top ten. Sequencing used peripheral blood, obtained 28 days after the second AZD1222 dose. These receptors were obtained from an adult who received the AZD1222 COVID-19 vaccine.

The chain links TRBV4-1 to TRBJ2-7; a weak D match, TRBD2 (5 bases). This CDR3 region has 15 residues. Between the trimmed V and J ends, which lost 0 bases and 2 bases, there was a span of 11 bases. Looked up from germline, CDR1 is MGHRA and CDR2 is YSYEKL. The DNA of the CDR3 is TGCGCCAGCAGCCAAGATACGGGGAGAACCTACGAGCAGTACTTC. It encodes CASSQDTGRTYEQYF.

J is TRBJ1-1 and V is TRBV6-6; tentatively, D is TRBD1 (5 bases). The V end lost 2 bases, the J end lost 4 bases, and 11 bases lay between the germline ends. This CDR3 contains 14 residues. CDR1 is MNHNY, CDR2 SVGAGI, per germline (reference sequence). CDR3 region: CASSYPPQGTEAFF. CDR3 in DNA: TGTGCCAGCAGTTACCCCCCGCAGGGCACTGAAGCTTTCTTT.

This clone came up once. The chain is built from TRBV6-5 and TRBJ1-1; D call uncertain. The V gene lost 10 bases and the J gene lost 0 bases, with 9 bases spanning the gap. The CDR3 runs 12 residues. Germline-derived CDR1 and CDR2 are MNHEY and SVGAGI. The CDR3 nucleotides are TGTGCCATCGAGATTTTGAACACTGAAGCTTTCTTT. Its translation is CAIEILNTEAFF.

The V call is TRBV10-2, the J call TRBJ2-1; 8 bases fit TRBD1. Germline CDR1 and CDR2: WSHSY and SAAADI. The CDR3 totals 15 residues. V shed 5 bases, J shed 0 bases, and the junction held 3 bases outside the gene matches. CDR3 in amino acids: CASSFTGGSYNEQFF. The CDR3 nucleotides are TGCGCCAGCAGTTTTACAGGGGGCTCCTACAATGAGCAGTTCTTC.

The chain recombines TRBV5-1 with TRBJ1-4, with D tentatively TRBD1 (5 bases). CDR3 length: 11 amino acids. V dropped 4 bases and J dropped 11 bases, with 9 bases sitting between them. Germline CDR1 reads SGHRS; CDR2 reads YFSETQ. In DNA, the CDR3 is TGCGCCAGCAGCGGGGCGGGGAAACTGTTTTTT. Encoded protein: CASSGAGKLFF.

The chain has TRBV7-9 and TRBJ2-3; 11 bases line up with TRBD2. J lost 6 bases, V lost 3 bases, and 5 bases had no gene match. The CDR3 has 15 residues. The germline gives CDR1 SEHNR, CDR2 FQNEAQ (reference sequence). The CDR3 spells CASSFLAGGGDTQYF. The CDR3 bases are TGTGCCAGCAGCTTCCTAGCGGGGGGCGGGGATACGCAGTATTTT.

CDR3 region: CASSPQGGPYEQYF. CDR3 in DNA: TGTGCCAGCAGTCCCCAGGGGGGTCCCTACGAGCAGTACTTC. The chain employs TRBV6-5 and TRBJ2-7, with D tentatively TRBD1 (7 bases). The V and J ends lost 5 bases and 2 bases respectively, with 13 bases between them. The CDR3 contains 14 residues. Per the germline V gene, CDR1 is MNHEY and CDR2 is SVGAGI.

V is TRBV9 and J is TRBJ2-3; TRBD2 agrees at 7 bases. Germline loops: CDR1 SGDLS, CDR2 YYNGEE. CDR3 size: 16 residues. Unmatched junction bases numbered 5, after V lost 1 base and J lost 0 bases. CDR3: CASSVMSGASTDTQYF. CDR3 DNA sequence: TGTGCCAGCAGCGTAATGAGCGGGGCTAGCACAGATACGCAGTATTTT. The variable domain in full, with the rest retrieved from reference TRBV9 and TRBJ2-3, is DSGVTQTPKHLITATGQRVTLRCSPRSGDLSVYWYQQSLDQGLQFLIQYYNGEERAKGNILERFSAQQFPDLHSELNLSSLELGDSALYFCASSVMSGASTDTQYFGPGTRLTVL.

The chain combines TRBV5-6 with TRBJ1-2; D may be TRBD1 (5 bases). V gave up 0 bases and J gave up 8 bases, with 17 bases separating them. This CDR3 has 15 amino acids. CDR1 is SGHDT and CDR2 is YYEEEE in the germline V gene. CDR3 residues: CASSLGGFRETGYTF. The CDR3 nucleotides are TGTGCCAGCAGCTTGGGCGGTTTCAGGGAGACGGGCTACACCTTC.

The V and J genes are TRBV7-6 and TRBJ2-3; 14 bases agree with TRBD2. The V gene's germline CDR1 is SGHVS and CDR2 FNYEAQ. This CDR3 contains 17 residues. V lost 4 bases and J lost 5; bases outside the gene matches: 8. The CDR3 loop reads CASSSGLAGGLRDTQYF. Here the CDR3 DNA reads TGTGCCAGCAGCTCCGGACTAGCGGGGGGCCTGAGAGATACGCAGTATTTT.

This chain uses TRBV13 with TRBJ1-1; the match to TRBD1 covers 7 bases. Per the germline V gene, CDR1 is PRHDT and CDR2 is FYEKMQ (reference sequence). This CDR3 contains 15 residues. V lost 4 bases and J lost 0; bases outside the gene matches: 5. The CDR3 reads CASSSGQTLNTEAFF. In nucleotides, the CDR3 is TGTGCCAGCAGCTCGGGACAGACCCTGAACACTGAAGCTTTCTTT. Full variable domain (missing parts from reference TRBV13 and TRBJ1-1): AAGVIQSPRHLIKEKRETATLKCYPIPRHDTVYWYQQGPGQDPQFLISFYEKMQSDKGSIPDRFSAQQFSDYHSELNMSSLELGDSALYFCASSSGQTLNTEAFFGQGTRLTVV.

The chain has TRBV9 and TRBJ1-2; 8 positions match TRBD1. The germline V gene encodes CDR1 SGDLS and CDR2 YYNGEE. V lost 3 bases, J lost 4 bases, and 11 bases stayed unmatched. The CDR3 sequence is 16 residues long. In DNA, the CDR3 is TGTGCCAGCAGCGCCGTAGCAGGGGGCAAAGTCTATGGCTACACCTTC. This sequence encodes CASSAVAGGKVYGYTF.

The chain employs TRBV28 and TRBJ2-3, with D hard to call. CDR3 length equals 14 residues. In germline, CDR1 is MDHEN, CDR2 SYDVKM. The V gene lost 6 bases and the J gene lost 0 bases, with 10 bases spanning the gap. The CDR3 coding sequence is TGTGCCAGCAGCCTTACTCCTAGCACAGATACGCAGTATTTT. Its protein is CASSLTPSTDTQYF.

The chain has TRBV3-1 (or the pseudogene TRBV3-2) and TRBJ1-1; tentatively, D is TRBD1 (5 bases). The CDR3 contains 18 residues. Germline V gene lookup returns CDR1 LGHDT and CDR2 YNNKEL (reference sequence). V shed 0 bases and J shed 3 bases, with 20 bases lying between them. The CDR3 protein is CASSQEDRTPGGYTEAFF. Written as DNA, the CDR3 is TGTGCCAGCAGCCAAGAGGATCGGACCCCCGGGGGATACACTGAAGCTTTCTTT.

The chain carries TRBV5-6 and TRBJ1-2; D is perhaps TRBD1 (6 bases). The V end was cut by 4 bases, the J end by 5 bases, with 18 bases between. The CDR3 is 15 residues long. Germline CDR1 and CDR2: SGHDT and YYEEEE. This chain's CDR3 is CASSTRQAHLYGYTF. Written as DNA, the CDR3 is TGTGCCAGCAGCACCCGACAGGCCCATCTTTATGGCTACACCTTC.

V gene TRBV6-5 combines with J gene TRBJ1-2; no firm D call. This CDR3 contains 12 residues. Germline lookup yields CDR1 MNHEY and CDR2 SVGAGI. V was trimmed by 4 bases and J by 7 bases, leaving 10 bases between them. The CDR3 reads CASSSSQSGYTF. The CDR3 coding sequence is TGTGCCAGCAGTTCCTCCCAGAGTGGCTACACCTTC.

This sequence joins TRBV3-1 (or the pseudogene TRBV3-2) and TRBJ2-1, with D possibly being TRBD1 or TRBD2 (5 bases each). Trimming pared 6 bases from V and 11 bases from J, leaving 20 bases between. The CDR3 covers 14 residues. Per germline, CDR1 LGHDT and CDR2 YNNKEL (reference sequence). The CDR3 DNA reads as TGTGCCAGCAGACCTGCCGGGACCCCCTATAAGCAGTTCTTC. Translated: CASRPAGTPYKQFF.

The V and J genes are TRBV27 and TRBJ2-7; 7 bases map to TRBD1. Germline trimming cut 4 bases from V and 9 bases from J; bases unmatched to any gene: 15. The CDR3 is 15 residues long. Germline V gene sequence: CDR1 MNHEY, CDR2 SMNVEV (reference sequence). The CDR3 DNA sequence: TGTGCCAGCAGTTCCTTAACAGGGGCCAGAGGGGTGCAGTACTTC. This translates into CASSSLTGARGVQYF.

CDR3 bases: TGTGCCACCAGTGACCCAGGACAGGGCAACGAGCAGTACTTC. Amino acids: CATSDPGQGNEQYF. The rearrangement joins TRBV24-1 to TRBJ2-7; 8 nucleotides line up with TRBD1. The trim removed 4 bases at V and 5 bases at J, leaving 6 bases unmatched. This CDR3 spans 14 amino acids. Germline V gene data show CDR1 as KGHDR and CDR2 as SFDVKD.

CDR3 nucleotides: TGCGCCAGCAGCCCTAGCGGGGGGGGCTTCTACGAGCAGTACTTC. Translation gives CASSPSGGGFYEQYF. The V call is TRBV5-1, the J call TRBJ2-7; TRBD2 matches at 12 bases. Losses at the gene ends were 4 bases for V and 3 bases for J; bases not matched to a gene: 5. The CDR3 runs to 15 residues. Germline V CDR1 and CDR2: SGHRS, YFSETQ.

The count of this clone is one. J is TRBJ2-1 and V is TRBV5-1; D is unresolved. CDR1 and CDR2 from the germline V gene are SGHRS and YFSETQ. The CDR3 extends over 15 amino acids. The V end lost 0 bases, the J end lost 6 bases, and 13 bases lay between the germline ends. In DNA, the CDR3 is TGCGCCAGCAGCTTGGGGACCCCGACACTCAATGAGCAGTTCTTC. Its translation is CASSLGTPTLNEQFF.